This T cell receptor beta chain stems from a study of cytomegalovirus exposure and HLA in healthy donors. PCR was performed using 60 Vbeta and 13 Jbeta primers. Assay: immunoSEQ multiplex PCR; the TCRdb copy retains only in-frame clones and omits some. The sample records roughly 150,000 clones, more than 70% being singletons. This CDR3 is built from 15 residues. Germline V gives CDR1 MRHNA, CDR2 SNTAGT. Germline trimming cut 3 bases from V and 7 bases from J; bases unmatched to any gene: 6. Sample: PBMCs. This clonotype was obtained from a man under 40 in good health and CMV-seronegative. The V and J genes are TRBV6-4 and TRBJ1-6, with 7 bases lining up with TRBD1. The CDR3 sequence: CASSEEQGKNSPLHF. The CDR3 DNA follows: TGTGCCAGCAGTGAAGAACAGGGGAAGAATTCACCCCTCCACTTT.